This T cell receptor beta chain originates from a study of metastatic and nonmetastatic thyroid tumors. Study information: A comparison of repertoires was made across blood and tumor or nodule tissue from malignant and benign thyroid patients.

CDR1 and CDR2 from the germline V gene are LNHDA and SQIVND (reference sequence). The CDR3 is 14 residues long. V was cut by 8 bases and J by 6 bases, with 19 bases left in between. Thyroid surgery had not been preceded by any treatment in any patient. In this sample, this clone turned up many times. Its antigen is not known. Source study methods: What underpinned the distant-metastasis classifier for papillary thyroid cancer was the set of CDR3 differences across clinicopathological groups. With MiXCR, TCRdb called clones anew from the PCR reads. In this record, the V and J calls reflect TCRdb's handling and not the investigators' own analysis. The sample contains about 41,000 clones, around 10% of which appear only once. Study results and limitations: Malignant thyroid tumors reportedly exceeded benign nodules significantly in TCR beta diversity, with the difference appearing in blood and tumor.

The material sequenced was blood. This sequence joins TRBV19 and TRBJ1-1; possible D gene TRBD1, 5 bases. This sequence originates from a female donor with papillary thyroid cancer or a benign thyroid nodule (not recorded which). Some clones in this sample may be carry-over from other donors' samples. CDR3 loop: CASRGGQAGAEAFF. In nucleotides, the CDR3 is TGTGCCAGTCGGGGGGGTCAGGCCGGGGCTGAAGCTTTCTTT.